The T cell receptor beta chain described here comes from a study of blood T cell repertoires in COVID-19. Study-level background: Both acute and convalescent COVID-19 samples were obtained from the United States, Italy and Spain. T cells, B-cell-depleted T cells, or PBMCs provided the cDNA or gDNA that served as material.

In the original workflow: Cell counts per sample came from amplifying reference gene primers. Profiling relied on immunoSEQ multiplex PCR, and the TCRdb table lists in-frame clones only, not all of them. That table furnishes V, J and clone size, whereas the DNA furnished D and trimming. The sample lists around 300,000 clones, roughly nine tenths occurring once. CDR3 length equals 16 residues. Trimming took off 0 bases at V and 2 bases at J, with 14 bases between the two ends. CDR1 and CDR2 from the germline V gene are MGHRA and YSYEKL. The chain joins TRBV4-1 to TRBJ2-7; no definite D call. The clonotype originates from a man aged 50 or older with acute or convalescent COVID-19. Input material: peripheral blood. The CDR3 DNA reads TGCGCCAGCAGCCAAGAAAACAACGAAATGGCCTACGAGCAGTACTTC. Protein sequence: CASSQENNEMAYEQYF.